This paragraph covers one T cell receptor beta chain sequence. This CDR3 comprises 17 residues. V was pared by 6 bases and J by 0 bases, with 18 bases between. Germline V CDR1 and CDR2: MNHEY, SMNVEV (reference sequence). The data were taken from a study of cytotoxic CD8 clonotypes in ibrutinib-treated CLL. Assay used: immunoSEQ multiplex PCR; TCRdb lists only in-frame clones, some missing. The sample lists around 310,000 clones; 80% were seen once. The receptor comes from a human donor with chronic lymphocytic leukemia. Sequences were derived from PBMCs, sampled before ibrutinib treatment. The chain carries TRBV27 and TRBJ1-5; D might be TRBD1 (5 bases). CDR3 sequence: CASRPGRTSYSNQPQHF. Written as DNA, the CDR3 is TGTGCCAGCAGACCGGGACGGACCAGTTATAGCAATCAGCCCCAGCATTTT.